This entry lists 2 T cell receptor beta chains sequenced from one sample in a study of beta chain features in type 1 diabetes. As every portion of the isolated RNA was reverse transcribed, the sequencing read expressed TCRB transcripts. Measured with immunoSEQ multiplex PCR; TCRdb has only the in-frame clones, and not every one. The sample lists roughly 330,000 clones, roughly 13% occurring once. General study points: For Type 1 diabetes patients, all four CD4+ subsets carried TCRB CDR3s that were moderately but significantly shorter.

Antigens for these TCRs are unknown. The sequenced sample was naive CD4+ T cells from blood. The receptor set was obtained from a woman aged 18-30 years with type 1 diabetes.

V usage is TRBV5-4 and J usage is TRBJ2-6, with 8 bases aligning to TRBD1. Germline CDR1 is SGHNT and CDR2 is YYREEE (reference sequence). V gave up 3 bases and J gave up 10 bases; unmatched junction bases: 6. There are 14 residues in the CDR3. Here the CDR3 reads CASSSGDRRNVLTF. In DNA form, the CDR3 reads TGTGCCAGCAGCTCGGGGGACAGGAGGAACGTCCTGACTTTC.

CDR3 protein: CASSLDVVATHTPTDTQYF. The CDR3 nucleotides are TGCGCCAGCAGCTTGGATGTCGTGGCAACGCATACCCCCACAGATACGCAGTATTTT. The chain has TRBV5-1 and TRBJ2-3; D gene ambiguous. The germline gives CDR1 SGHRS, CDR2 YFSETQ. CDR3 size: 19 residues. V was shortened by 0 bases and J by 2 bases, with 22 bases between the two germline ends.